The next 7 T cell receptor beta chains were all read from a single sample in a study of blood T cell repertoires in COVID-19. Profiled with immunoSEQ multiplex PCR; TCRdb holds only in-frame clones, not every one. This table has roughly 150,000 clones, approximately 87% appearing once. The sequencing sample was made of peripheral blood. Receptor source: an older woman with acute or convalescent COVID-19.

This clone was seen more than once but under ten times. The CDR3: CASSPRQGQQPQHF. The CDR3 DNA is TGTGCCAGCAGCCCCAGACAGGGTCAACAGCCCCAGCATTTT. This chain uses TRBV4-2 with TRBJ1-5, with 7 positions matching TRBD1. Germline assignment: CDR1 LGHNA and CDR2 YNFKEQ. V shed 4 bases, J shed 7 bases, and the junction held 7 bases outside the gene matches. This CDR3 contains 14 residues.

The rearrangement joins TRBV5-1 to TRBJ1-1; 7 positions agree with TRBD1. The CDR3 contains 13 residues. V lost 4 bases to trimming and J lost 3 bases; unmatched junction nucleotides: 3. CDR1 is SGHRS and CDR2 is YFSETQ in the germline V gene. CDR3 sequence: CASSGDSDTEAFF. The CDR3 DNA reads TGCGCCAGCAGCGGGGACAGCGACACTGAAGCTTTCTTT.

This clone has a handful of counts. This chain connects TRBV9 to TRBJ1-2; 8 bases align to TRBD1. The CDR3 length is 16 residues. Germline V CDR1 and CDR2: SGDLS, YYNGEE. With 0 bases clipped from V and 5 bases from J, the junction kept 9 bases outside the gene matches. CDR3 in DNA: TGTGCCAGCAGCGTAGGGGTCCCGCAGGGGGCATATGGCTACACCTTC. This encodes CASSVGVPQGAYGYTF.

This chain links TRBV7-8 with TRBJ1-1, with D unclear. CDR1 is SGHVS and CDR2 is FQNEAQ in the germline V gene. This CDR3 spans 14 amino acids. V shed 1 base and J shed 0 bases, with 6 bases lying between them. CDR3 in amino acids: CASSLDQMNTEAFF. In nucleotides, the CDR3 is TGTGCCAGCAGCTTAGATCAAATGAACACTGAAGCTTTCTTT. Variable domain in full (rest from reference TRBV7-8 and TRBJ1-1): GAGVSQSPRYKVAKRGQDVALRCDPISGHVSLFWYQQALGQGPEFLTYFQNEAQLDKSGLPSDRFFAERPEGSVSTLKIQRTQQEDSAVYLCASSLDQMNTEAFFGQGTRLTVV.

The chain couples TRBV3-1 (or the pseudogene TRBV3-2) to TRBJ1-6, with unresolved D. This CDR3 comprises 14 residues. Germline CDR1 reads LGHDT; CDR2 reads YNNKEL (reference sequence). V was pared by 8 bases and J by 2 bases, with 10 bases between. The CDR3 sequence: CASSQDTYNSPLHF. The CDR3 DNA reads as TGTGCCAGCTCCCAAGATACCTATAATTCACCCCTCCACTTT.

This clone was counted a few times. The chain links TRBV13 to TRBJ1-2, with no clear D. V dropped 0 bases and J dropped 8 bases, with 7 bases sitting between them. Germline V CDR1 and CDR2: PRHDT, FYEKMQ (reference sequence). This CDR3 is 12 amino acids long. CDR3 nucleotide sequence: TGTGCCAGCAGCTTAGGTGGAGGGGGCTACACCTTC. Translation gives CASSLGGGGYTF.

V usage is TRBV13 and J usage is TRBJ2-1, with 13 bases fitting TRBD2. CDR3 size: 16 residues. Unmatched junction bases numbered 9, after V lost 8 bases and J lost 5 bases. Germline V gene lookup returns CDR1 PRHDT and CDR2 FYEKMQ (reference sequence). CDR3 region: CASQGGTSGKNNEQFF. The CDR3 DNA reads TGTGCCAGCCAGGGGGGGACTAGCGGGAAGAACAATGAGCAGTTCTTC. The whole variable domain, filled in from reference TRBV13 and TRBJ2-1, reads AAGVIQSPRHLIKEKRETATLKCYPIPRHDTVYWYQQGPGQDPQFLISFYEKMQSDKGSIPDRFSAQQFSDYHSELNMSSLELGDSALYFCASQGGTSGKNNEQFFGPGTRLTVL.